These 10 T cell receptor beta chains were all obtained from the same sample, sequenced in a study of blood T cells in healthy people across ages. PCR was performed a second time for about 7 to 11 cycles using a sample-barcoded 5' primer and a J-beta primer mix. TCRdb used MiXCR to reprocess the 5' RACE reads, holding one entry per CDR3 protein. The data hold fewer than 1,200,000 distinct CDR3 sequences, with under 30% observed a single time. These data were also reused for a study on T cells of mothers and their children.

Specimen: blood. All receptors come from a girl aged 2 to 9 in good health.

The J gene is TRBJ2-7, the V gene TRBV3-1; 11 bases are a match to TRBD2. The germline CDR1 and CDR2 sequences are LGHDT and YNNKEL (reference sequence). V was clipped by 1 base and J by 0 bases; unmatched bases: 8. The CDR3 runs 18 residues. CDR3 residues: CASSQVSGLADYSYEQYF. CDR3 sequence (DNA): TGTGCCAGCAGCCAAGTATCGGGACTAGCGGATTACTCCTACGAGCAGTACTTC.

This clonotype occurred a few times. The chain has TRBV2 and TRBJ1-4; TRBD1 might be the D (6 bases). Germline CDR1 and CDR2: SNHLY and FYNNEI. The CDR3 consists of 17 residues. V lost 5 bases to trimming and J lost 7 bases, with 23 bases between them. CDR3 region: CASSLTFGQPDGEKLFF. CDR3 nucleotides: TGTGCCAGCAGTCTCACCTTCGGACAGCCGGATGGTGAAAAACTGTTTTTT.

The gene calls are TRBV5-8 and TRBJ1-2; D might be TRBD1 (5 bases). The CDR3 spans 17 residues. The V gene lost 3 bases and the J gene lost 3 bases, with 21 bases spanning the gap. CDR1 is SGHTS, CDR2 YDEGEE, per germline. The CDR3 sequence: CASSSRDGELLYYGYTF. The CDR3 DNA sequence: TGTGCCAGCAGCTCCCGGGACGGTGAGCTTCTATACTATGGCTACACCTTC.

V usage is TRBV15 and J usage is TRBJ1-1; D is uncertain. Germline V gene data show CDR1 as LNHNV and CDR2 as YYDKDF (reference sequence). Trimming stripped 5 bases from V and 0 bases from J, with 13 bases between. The CDR3 spans 15 residues. The CDR3 is CATSPDLGMNTEAFF. The CDR3 coding sequence is TGTGCCACCAGCCCCGATCTGGGTATGAACACTGAAGCTTTCTTT.

This clonotype was seen a few times. The chain carries TRBV9 and TRBJ2-4; TRBD1 or TRBD2 may be the D gene (5 bases each). Germline CDR1 SGDLS, CDR2 YYNGEE. CDR3 length: 12 amino acids. The ends were cut back, 10 bases at V and 5 bases at J, with 13 bases in the middle. The CDR3 nucleotides read TGTGCCTCGAGCAGGGACCAAAACATTCAGTACTTC. This encodes CASSRDQNIQYF.

This chain uses TRBV12-3 or TRBV12-4 with TRBJ2-5; 8 bases align to TRBD2. The CDR3 loop spans 15 amino acids. V lost 6 bases and J lost 3; bases outside the gene matches: 9. This CDR3 reads CASSLGREGEETQYF. In DNA form, the CDR3 reads TGTGCCAGCAGCCTTGGACGGGAGGGAGAAGAGACCCAGTACTTC.

This clonotype came up a few times. The junction departs from germline at one end; a sequencing error may be responsible. The genes are TRBV7-2 and TRBJ1-3, with D perhaps TRBD1 (6 bases). From germline, CDR1 is SGHTA and CDR2 FQGNSA. CDR3 length equals 14 residues. As DNA, the CDR3 is TGTGCCAGCGGAGCTAGGGGGGATGGAAACACCATATACTTT. This translates into CASGARGDGNTIYF.

On this clonotype: This could be a read error, since a much larger clone is one nucleotide away. The chain recombines TRBV12-3 or TRBV12-4 with TRBJ1-2, with a weak D call TRBD1 (6 bases). The CDR3 contains 12 residues. Trimming stripped 3 bases from V and 5 bases from J, with 7 bases between. The CDR3, as DNA: TGTGCCAGCAGTTTCGGACAGTATGGCTACACCTTC. Residues: CASSFGQYGYTF.

This clonotype was detected only a few times. The genes are TRBV3-1 and TRBJ2-5; 10 nucleotides align to TRBD2. The J call may be in error: the DNA end matches TRBJ2-1 better. Germline loops: CDR1 LGHDT, CDR2 YNNKEL (reference sequence). The CDR3 consists of 16 residues. The CDR3 loop reads CASSGMSGRDYNEQFF. In DNA, the CDR3 is TGTGCCAGCAGCGGCATGAGCGGGAGGGACTACAATGAGCAGTTCTTC.

J is TRBJ2-5 and V is TRBV19; no reliable D call. V lost 7 bases and J 0 bases, leaving 6 bases between the germline ends. This CDR3 has 12 residues. Per the germline V gene, CDR1 is LNHDA and CDR2 is SQIVND (reference sequence). CDR3 residues: CASKANQETQYF. The DNA for the CDR3 is TGTGCCAGTAAGGCCAACCAAGAGACCCAGTACTTC.